A single T cell receptor (beta chain) is shown here with its context. Per the germline V gene, CDR1 is MNHEY and CDR2 is SVGAGI. With V trimmed by 6 bases and J by 5 bases, 6 bases remained unmatched. This CDR3 is built from 13 residues. This entry comes from a study of cytomegalovirus exposure and HLA in healthy donors. PCR used 60 Vbeta primers and 13 Jbeta primers. The method was immunoSEQ multiplex PCR; TCRdb's version includes in-frame clones alone and lacks a portion of them. The table has 250,000 to 350,000 clones, roughly 89% seen once. Though nominally healthy at sampling, donors likely had unrecorded immune exposures.

The V and J genes are TRBV6-5 and TRBJ1-2, with 7 bases lining up with TRBD1. The sequenced material came from PBMCs. The clonotype originates from a man aged 40-55 years in good health and CMV-seropositive. CDR3 in amino acids: CASSWDSEYGYTF. CDR3 in DNA: TGTGCCAGCAGCTGGGACAGCGAATATGGCTACACCTTC.